Detailed here is one T cell receptor beta chain. Antigen specificity is unknown. What was amplified from RNA transcripts were TCR beta CDR3 regions. HTBI primers were used for first-round RT-PCR of the TCR CDR3. Via MiXCR, TCRdb re-called the multiplex PCR reads, giving one row per CDR3 protein. The profile shows about 500,000 distinct CDR3 sequences, 40% to 50% of them singletons. Lactation, pregnancy, other autoimmune disease or uncontrolled infection led to exclusion of patients. This specimen comes from a study of T cells in Graves' hyperthyroidism and ophthalmopathy. The CDR3 is 12 residues long. Germline CDR1 ENHRY, CDR2 SYGVKD. Trimming removed 7 bases from V and 2 bases from J, with 6 bases in between. Findings and limits, study-wide: Separating ophthalmopathy from stable hyperthyroidism was achieved by a 13 V-J model. The model's output predicted ophthalmopathy at a median of around 6.9 months prior to onset. Blood also carried most thyroid clonotypes expanded above 0.001.

This rearrangement joins TRBV10-3 to TRBJ2-1; D is unclear. Specimen: peripheral blood or thyroid tissue (not recorded which). The clonotype originates from an adult woman with Graves' disease, either hyperthyroidism or ophthalmopathy (not recorded which). The CDR3 region has the DNA TGTGCCATCACCGGAGCCTACAATGAGCAGTTCTTC. Amino acids: CAITGAYNEQFF.